Below are 20 T cell receptor beta chains sequenced from a single sample in a study of cytomegalovirus exposure and HLA in healthy donors. Method: immunoSEQ multiplex PCR; TCRdb's copy keeps in-frame clones and lacks some. The sample holds approximately 200,000 clones, 84% seen once. Source material: PBMCs. These receptors were collected from a woman between 25 and 40 years old in good health and CMV-seropositive.

V usage is TRBV5-1 and J usage is TRBJ2-3, with 9 positions matching TRBD2. The CDR3 contains 17 residues. Germline trimming cut 5 bases from V and 2 bases from J; bases unmatched to any gene: 12. Per the germline V gene, CDR1 is SGHRS and CDR2 is YFSETQ. The CDR3 DNA sequence: TGCGCCAGCAGTAGTAGCGGGAGTTGGGTGGTCACAGATACGCAGTATTTT. Its protein is CASSSSGSWVVTDTQYF.

The chain combines TRBV5-6 with TRBJ1-2; TRBD1 might be the D (6 bases). The CDR3 spans 15 residues. From germline, CDR1 is SGHDT and CDR2 YYEEEE. The ends were cut back, 5 bases at V and 6 bases at J, with 20 bases in the middle. CDR3 protein: CASSLQGGGNHGYTF. The CDR3 DNA reads as TGTGCCAGCAGTCTGCAAGGGGGTGGGAATCATGGCTACACCTTC. Using reference TRBV5-6 and TRBJ1-2 for the parts outside the CDR3, the full variable domain is DAGVTQSPTHLIKTRGQQVTLRCSPKSGHDTVSWYQQALGQGPQFIFQYYEEEERQRGNFPDRFSGHQFPNYSSELNVNALLLGDSALYLCASSLQGGGNHGYTFGSGTRLTVV.

V usage is TRBV13 and J usage is TRBJ1-1; possible D gene TRBD1, 5 bases. This CDR3 contains 13 residues. Per the germline V gene, CDR1 is PRHDT and CDR2 is FYEKMQ (reference sequence). Between the trimmed V and J ends, which lost 5 bases and 5 bases, there was a span of 12 bases. As DNA, the CDR3 is TGTGCCAGCAGCCCCCCCGGGGGGACTGAAGCTTTCTTT. Protein sequence: CASSPPGGTEAFF.

The chain carries TRBV5-1 and TRBJ1-2, with 7 bases fitting TRBD1. V was clipped by 0 bases and J by 9 bases; unmatched bases: 8. The germline gives CDR1 SGHRS, CDR2 YFSETQ. The CDR3 totals 14 residues. The CDR3 sequence is CASSLATGTDRYTF. The CDR3 region has the DNA TGCGCCAGCAGCTTGGCCACCGGGACAGACCGCTACACCTTC.

This clone was seen a few times. This rearrangement joins TRBV5-4 to TRBJ1-1; D gene uncertain. The V and J ends lost 4 bases and 2 bases respectively, with 3 bases between them. The germline V gene encodes CDR1 SGHNT and CDR2 YYREEE (reference sequence). The CDR3 extends over 11 amino acids. The CDR3 protein is CASSGNTEAFF. The CDR3 region has the DNA TGTGCCAGCAGCGGCAACACTGAAGCTTTCTTT. The variable domain in full, completed from reference TRBV5-4 and TRBJ1-1, reads ETGVTQSPTHLIKTRGQQVTLRCSSQSGHNTVSWYQQALGQGPQFIFQYYREEENGRGNFPPRFSGLQFPNYSSELNVNALELDDSALYLCASSGNTEAFFGQGTRLTVV.

V is TRBV5-5 and J is TRBJ1-2; D might be TRBD1 (5 bases). V was cut by 4 bases and J by 8 bases, with 18 bases left in between. CDR1 and CDR2 (germline): SGHKS, YYEKEE (reference sequence). CDR3 length equals 14 residues. The CDR3 loop is CASSPGTSGSGYTF. CDR3 in DNA: TGTGCCAGCAGCCCCGGGACTTCGGGATCAGGCTACACCTTC.

This clone was seen just once. This chain uses TRBV2 with TRBJ2-3; D perhaps matches TRBD2 (6 bases). Trimming removed 8 bases from V and 0 bases from J, with 15 bases in between. The CDR3 has 15 amino acids. From germline, CDR1 is SNHLY and CDR2 FYNNEI. CDR3: CASGTSSSSTDTQYF. The CDR3 nucleotides are TGTGCCAGCGGTACTAGCAGTTCTAGCACAGATACGCAGTATTTT.

Written as DNA, the CDR3 is TGTGCCTGGAGGGACTCCTCCCGCAATGAGCAGTTCTTC. Its protein product is CAWRDSSRNEQFF. The rearrangement uses TRBV30 and TRBJ2-1; D might be TRBD2 (5 bases). CDR3 size: 13 residues. From germline, CDR1 is GTSNPN and CDR2 SVGIG (reference sequence). Trimming shortened V by 3 bases and J by 6 bases, and 12 bases separated the two germline ends. Supplemented by reference TRBV30 and TRBJ2-1, the full variable domain reads SQTIHQWPATLVQPVGSPLSLECTVEGTSNPNLYWYRQAAGRGLQLLFYSVGIGQISSEVPQNLSASRPQDRQFILSSKKLLLSDSGFYLCAWRDSSRNEQFFGPGTRLTVL.

The chain carries TRBV5-6 and TRBJ2-1, with TRBD2 as a possible D gene (6 bases). CDR1 and CDR2 (germline): SGHDT, YYEEEE. CDR3 length equals 15 residues. V dropped 4 bases and J dropped 3 bases, with 14 bases sitting between them. CDR3 nucleotide sequence: TGTGCCAGCAGCCATAGCGGTTCCGACTACAATGAGCAGTTCTTC. Residues: CASSHSGSDYNEQFF.

V gene TRBV11-2 combines with J gene TRBJ2-5, with a tentative D call TRBD2 (5 bases). The germline gives CDR1 SGHAT, CDR2 FQNNGV. V was shortened by 6 bases and J by 7 bases, with 18 bases between the two germline ends. The CDR3 spans 14 residues. The CDR3 sequence: CASSSGFSIGTQYF. CDR3 bases: TGTGCCAGCAGTTCGGGATTTTCGATAGGGACCCAGTACTTC.

The rearrangement joins TRBV7-9 to TRBJ1-1; 9 bases agree with TRBD1. The CDR3 is 13 residues long. Trimming at V came to 1 base and at J to 9 bases, leaving 3 bases not matched to a gene. Germline CDR1 is SEHNR and CDR2 is FQNEAQ (reference sequence). CDR3 coding DNA: TGTGCCAGCAGCTTAGAGGACAGGGGAAAAGCTTTCTTT. As protein: CASSLEDRGKAFF.

In DNA form, the CDR3 reads TGTGCCAGCAGCTTAGTCGGTACCACAGATACGCAGTATTTT. This gives the protein CASSLVGTTDTQYF. The chain joins TRBV7-2 to TRBJ2-3; no clear D. Germline lookup yields CDR1 SGHTA and CDR2 FQGNSA. The CDR3 consists of 14 residues. The V and J ends lost 1 base and 2 bases respectively, with 7 bases between them. The whole variable domain, remainder taken from reference TRBV7-2 and TRBJ2-3, is GAGVSQSPSNKVTEKGKDVELRCDPISGHTALYWYRQSLGQGLEFLIYFQGNSAPDKSGLPSDRFSAERTGGSVSTLTIQRTQQEDSAVYLCASSLVGTTDTQYFGPGTRLTVL.

This chain links TRBV6-6 with TRBJ1-1; D call uncertain. Deletions cut 8 bases from V and 0 bases from J, with 4 bases between. CDR1 is MNHNY, CDR2 SVGAGI, per germline (reference sequence). The CDR3 length is 11 residues. The CDR3 is CASQMNTEAFF. CDR3 nucleotides: TGTGCCAGCCAAATGAACACTGAAGCTTTCTTT.

This sequence joins TRBV7-2 and TRBJ1-2; 7 nucleotides agree with TRBD1. Germline V CDR1 and CDR2: SGHTA, FQGNSA. V trimming: 3 bases; J trimming: 4 bases; junction bases outside the gene matches: 17. This CDR3 spans 18 amino acids. Written as DNA, the CDR3 is TGTGCCAGCAGCTTCAGGTCGGGTAGGGGACAGACCACCTATGGCTACACCTTC. Translating gives CASSFRSGRGQTTYGYTF.

V usage is TRBV2 and J usage is TRBJ2-2, with TRBD1 matching over 9 bases. The junction had 2 bases not matched to a gene; V was cut back by 3 bases and J by 6 bases. The CDR3 consists of 14 residues. Germline assignment: CDR1 SNHLY and CDR2 FYNNEI. Here the CDR3 DNA reads TGTGCCAGCAGTGATAACAGGGGGCCCGGGGAGCTGTTTTTT. This codes for CASSDNRGPGELFF.

The V call is TRBV18, the J call TRBJ2-2; 9 nucleotides line up with TRBD1. CDR3 size: 16 residues. From germline, CDR1 is KGHSH and CDR2 LQKENI. V trimming: 1 base; J trimming: 6 bases; junction bases outside the gene matches: 6. CDR3 amino acids: CASSPRQQGASGELFF. CDR3 DNA: TGTGCCAGCTCACCACGCCAACAGGGGGCGTCCGGGGAGCTGTTTTTT. The whole variable domain, remainder taken from reference TRBV18 and TRBJ2-2, is NAGVMQNPRHLVRRRGQEARLRCSPMKGHSHVYWYRQLPEEGLKFMVYLQKENIIDESGMPKERFSAEFPKEGPSILRIQQVVRGDSAAYFCASSPRQQGASGELFFGEGSRLTVL.

Only one count was recorded for this clone. V gene TRBV2 combines with J gene TRBJ1-5; D is ambiguous. Germline V gene sequence: CDR1 SNHLY, CDR2 FYNNEI. The CDR3 contains 14 residues. Trimming cost V 3 bases and J 4 bases, with 10 bases left between them. In nucleotides, the CDR3 is TGTGCCAGCAGTGACCGTCAGTTAAATCAGCCCCAGCATTTT. Translating it yields CASSDRQLNQPQHF.

This chain joins TRBV5-1 and TRBJ2-7; perhaps TRBD2 as D (7 bases). The CDR3 runs to 14 residues. The ends were cut back, 4 bases at V and 0 bases at J, with 11 bases in the middle. Germline V gene sequence: CDR1 SGHRS, CDR2 YFSETQ. The CDR3 spells CASSPGGFSYEQYF. In nucleotides, the CDR3 is TGCGCCAGCAGCCCGGGGGGCTTCTCCTACGAGCAGTACTTC.

The CDR3 sequence: CASTRVNTEAFF. Here the CDR3 DNA reads TGTGCCAGCACTCGGGTGAACACTGAAGCTTTCTTT. The chain joins TRBV6-1 to TRBJ1-1, with D unclear. The V and J ends lost 7 bases and 0 bases respectively, with 6 bases between them. Germline V CDR1 and CDR2: MNHNS, SASEGT. The CDR3 extends over 12 amino acids.

The J gene is TRBJ2-7, the V gene TRBV6-5; possible D gene TRBD2, 6 bases. CDR1 MNHEY and CDR2 SVGAGI come from the germline V gene. This CDR3 comprises 15 residues. The V gene lost 2 bases and the J gene lost 0 bases, with 11 bases spanning the gap. Here the CDR3 DNA reads TGTGCCAGCAGTTACCTGGCGGGGTTCTCCTACGAGCAGTACTTC. Amino acids: CASSYLAGFSYEQYF.